The 9 T cell receptor beta chains in this list originate from one sample, sequenced in a study of blood T cell repertoires in COVID-19. This table comes from immunoSEQ multiplex PCR, and its TCRdb copy is limited to in-frame clones, with some not included. Counted here are about 120,000 clones, 80% to 90% occurring once; the ten biggest clones make up 0.7% to 0.9%. The sequenced material came from peripheral blood. The receptors were sampled from a woman aged 45 to 65 with active or convalescent COVID-19.

The chain carries TRBV4-3 and TRBJ1-3; D is possibly TRBD1 (5 bases). Trimming removed 4 bases from V and 4 bases from J, with 14 bases in between. This CDR3 comprises 15 residues. Per germline, CDR1 LGHNA and CDR2 YSLEER. For the CDR3, the DNA is TGCGCCAGCAGCCTATCGACGGGGGTGGGAAACACCATATATTTT. It encodes CASSLSTGVGNTIYF.

This chain uses TRBV28 with TRBJ2-7, with TRBD2 identical over 11 bases. Germline CDR1 reads MDHEN; CDR2 reads SYDVKM. The CDR3 is made up of 16 amino acids. J was trimmed by 7 bases and V by 6 bases; bases with no gene match: 14. The CDR3 DNA sequence: TGTGCCAGCAGGCAGTTAACTAGCGGGAGTTATTGGGAGCAGTACTTC. This codes for CASRQLTSGSYWEQYF.

The chain combines TRBV21-1 with TRBJ1-2. TRBV21-1 is a pseudogene segment. The CDR3 runs to 18 residues. The CDR3 reads CASSQFGLTHFNNYGYTF. As DNA, the CDR3 is TGTGCCAGCAGCCAGTTCGGACTGACTCACTTTAACAACTATGGCTACACCTTC.

As regards this clone: The same CDR3 also results from other DNA sequences found in this sample. The chain couples TRBV27 to TRBJ2-1; the match to TRBD2 covers 11 bases. The CDR3 consists of 14 residues. V shed 5 bases, J shed 3 bases, and the junction held 0 bases outside the gene matches. Germline values: CDR1 MNHEY, CDR2 SMNVEV (reference sequence). The CDR3 DNA reads TGTGCCAGCAGTCTAGCGGGAGGCTACAATGAGCAGTTCTTC. This gives the protein CASSLAGGYNEQFF.

The V gene is TRBV30, the J gene TRBJ1-4, with 8 positions matching TRBD1. CDR1 and CDR2 (germline): GTSNPN, SVGIG (reference sequence). After removal of 4 bases from V and 2 bases from J, the junction contained 3 bases not matched to a gene. The CDR3 contains 14 residues. In nucleotides, the CDR3 is TGTGCCTGGACGAGACAGGGGACTAATGAAAAACTGTTTTTT. This encodes CAWTRQGTNEKLFF. The full variable domain, its missing parts supplied by reference TRBV30 and TRBJ1-4, is SQTIHQWPATLVQPVGSPLSLECTVEGTSNPNLYWYRQAAGRGLQLLFYSVGIGQISSEVPQNLSASRPQDRQFILSSKKLLLSDSGFYLCAWTRQGTNEKLFFGSGTQLSVL.

The chain couples TRBV27 to TRBJ2-7; a possible D gene is TRBD2 (6 bases). This CDR3 is 12 amino acids long. V was cut by 6 bases and J by 6 bases, with 12 bases left in between. Germline loops: CDR1 MNHEY, CDR2 SMNVEV (reference sequence). The CDR3 DNA reads as TGTGCCAGCAGCCTAGTGGGGGGCGAGCAGTACTTC. Its translation is CASSLVGGEQYF.

The chain recombines TRBV23-1 with TRBJ2-1, with a possible D match to TRBD2 (5 bases). TRBV23-1 is marked as an open reading frame, function uncertain. This CDR3 has 19 amino acids. V lost 4 bases and J lost 0, with 22 bases in between. CDR3 bases: TGCGCCAGCAGTCCGGGGAAGAGAGCATTCTCGAGCTCCTACAATGAGCAGTTCTTC. Translating gives CASSPGKRAFSSSYNEQFF.

The gene calls are TRBV11-2 and TRBJ2-4; 8 bases fit TRBD1. Germline V lookup: CDR1 SGHAT, CDR2 FQNNGV. After removal of 3 bases from V and 7 bases from J, the junction contained 8 bases not matched to a gene. CDR3 length: 15 amino acids. The CDR3, as DNA: TGTGCCAGCAGCTTTGGTCAGGGGGCAGGGAACATTCAGTACTTC. This gives the protein CASSFGQGAGNIQYF.

The genes are TRBV30 and TRBJ2-1; the D gene is possibly TRBD1 (5 bases). The CDR3 totals 11 residues. Germline loops: CDR1 GTSNPN, CDR2 SVGIG (reference sequence). V lost 8 bases to trimming and J lost 4 bases, with 9 bases between them. CDR3 in DNA: TGTGCCCGAAGGGGATACAATGAGCAGTTCTTC. It yields the protein CARRGYNEQFF.